This TCR beta chain was identified in a study of early T cells in non-severe SARS-CoV-2 infection. Turning to the study itself: Chains were unpaired, as sequencing was done on bulk RNA from unsorted whole blood.

There are a few counts of this clonotype. No antigen is known for it. Unique molecular identifiers were added to individual cDNA molecules. Each CDR3 protein is one row after TCRdb ran MiXCR on the 5' RACE reads. The table shows about 70,000 distinct CDR3 sequences, with more than 4% occurring only once. Study-level points and caveats: Matching against VDJdb likely underestimated virus-specific expansions, favoring anti-spike CD8.

CDR1 is GTSNPN and CDR2 is SVGIG in the germline V gene (reference sequence). J was trimmed by 4 bases and V by 2 bases; bases with no gene match: 8. This CDR3 comprises 15 residues. This clonotype originated in an adult who was a healthcare worker with PCR-confirmed SARS-CoV-2 infection or an uninfected control (not recorded which). The chain is built from TRBV30 and TRBJ2-7, with 10 bases matching TRBD2. The starting material was whole blood, obtained at baseline. The DNA for the CDR3 is TGTGCCTGGAGTCGGCAGCGGGAGGGCCTATACGAGCAGTACTTC. Translating gives CAWSRQREGLYEQYF.